These T cell receptor beta chains were read from a single sample in a study of blood T cell repertoires in COVID-19. Assay used: immunoSEQ multiplex PCR; TCRdb lists only in-frame clones, some missing. The repertoire holds roughly 150,000 clones, around 88% seen once, with roughly 19% in the top ten. Sequenced input: peripheral blood. All receptors come from a woman in her seventies who had recovered from COVID-19. CDR3s include the opening cysteine and the closing phenylalanine or tryptophan. A D gene is named only where the DNA matches it firmly. Clone size appears in some rows only: once, few, many, or a class for an expanded clone.

v_call: TRBV28
clone_size: .
d_call: TRBD1
j_call: TRBJ1-3
cdr3_aa: CASRRQGSGNTIYF
cdr3_nt: TGTGCCAGCAGGAGACAGGGATCCGGAAACACCATATATTTT

v_call: TRBV5-8
clone_size: once
d_call: .
j_call: TRBJ1-2
cdr3_aa: CASSPTGLANYGYTF
cdr3_nt: TGTGCCAGCAGCCCAACAGGGCTAGCTAACTATGGCTACACCTTC

v_call: TRBV7-2
clone_size: .
d_call: TRBD2
j_call: TRBJ2-1
cdr3_aa: CASSLALTSGRWGEQFF
cdr3_nt: TGTGCCAGCAGCTTAGCCCTCACTAGCGGGAGATGGGGTGAGCAGTTCTTC

v_call: TRBV18
clone_size: once
d_call: .
j_call: TRBJ1-1
cdr3_aa: CASSLGGTYTEAFF
cdr3_nt: TGTGCCAGCTCACTGGGAGGGACCTACACTGAAGCTTTCTTT

v_call: TRBV6-4
clone_size: .
d_call: TRBD2
j_call: TRBJ2-3
cdr3_aa: CASSDSSGGADTQYF
cdr3_nt: TGTGCCAGCAGTGACTCTAGCGGGGGGGCAGATACGCAGTATTTT

v_call: TRBV7-3
clone_size: .
d_call: .
j_call: TRBJ1-1
cdr3_aa: CASSLGPMNTEAFF
cdr3_nt: TGTGCCAGCAGCTTGGGGCCCATGAACACTGAAGCTTTCTTT

v_call: TRBV28
clone_size: .
d_call: TRBD2
j_call: TRBJ2-3
cdr3_aa: CASRLGASGSRKDTQYF
cdr3_nt: TGTGCCAGCAGGCTCGGGGCTAGCGGGAGCCGCAAAGATACGCAGTATTTT

v_call: TRBV5-6
clone_size: .
d_call: .
j_call: TRBJ1-5
cdr3_aa: CASSTTGIWQPQHF
cdr3_nt: TGTGCCAGCAGCACTACGGGGATTTGGCAGCCCCAGCATTTT

v_call: TRBV7-2
clone_size: .
d_call: TRBD1
j_call: TRBJ2-7
cdr3_aa: CASSPLRGPYEQYF
cdr3_nt: TGTGCCAGCAGCCCCCTCAGGGGGCCTTACGAGCAGTACTTC

v_call: TRBV18
clone_size: .
d_call: TRBD2
j_call: TRBJ2-1
cdr3_aa: CASAETSLNEQFF
cdr3_nt: TGTGCCAGCGCCGAGACTAGCCTCAATGAGCAGTTCTTC

v_call: TRBV19
clone_size: .
d_call: TRBD1
j_call: TRBJ2-7
cdr3_aa: CASSMGTGAYEQYF
cdr3_nt: TGTGCCAGTAGTATGGGGACAGGAGCCTACGAGCAGTACTTC

v_call: TRBV10-3
clone_size: .
d_call: TRBD1
j_call: TRBJ2-3
cdr3_aa: CAIKRDRGLADTQYF
cdr3_nt: TGTGCCATCAAGAGGGACAGGGGGCTGGCAGATACGCAGTATTTT

v_call: TRBV19
clone_size: .
d_call: .
j_call: TRBJ2-1
cdr3_aa: CATGVGSYNEQFF
cdr3_nt: TGTGCCACCGGGGTGGGCTCCTACAATGAGCAGTTCTTC

v_call: TRBV3-1/TRBV3-2
clone_size: .
d_call: .
j_call: TRBJ1-2
cdr3_aa: CASSQGRIYYGYTF
cdr3_nt: TGTGCCAGCAGCCAAGGGCGGATTTACTATGGCTACACCTTC

v_call: TRBV6-5
clone_size: .
d_call: TRBD1
j_call: TRBJ2-3
cdr3_aa: CASIRGQGTDTQYF
cdr3_nt: TGTGCCAGCATTCGGGGACAGGGCACAGATACGCAGTATTTT

v_call: TRBV6-5
clone_size: .
d_call: .
j_call: TRBJ2-3
cdr3_aa: CASTTGIPRDTQYF
cdr3_nt: TGTGCCAGCACCACCGGGATCCCGAGGGATACGCAGTATTTT

v_call: TRBV5-4
clone_size: .
d_call: TRBD1
j_call: TRBJ1-1
cdr3_aa: CASSDKGKGANTEAFF
cdr3_nt: TGTGCCAGCAGCGATAAGGGAAAGGGGGCGAACACTGAAGCTTTCTTT

v_call: TRBV5-1
clone_size: .
d_call: .
j_call: TRBJ1-6
cdr3_aa: CASSPEGQANSPLHF
cdr3_nt: TGCGCCAGCAGCCCGGAGGGGCAGGCTAATTCACCCCTCCACTTT

v_call: TRBV7-8
clone_size: few
d_call: .
j_call: TRBJ1-5
cdr3_aa: CASSLGGWAGAQHF
cdr3_nt: TGTGCCAGCAGCTTAGGCGGGTGGGCAGGAGCCCAGCATTTT

v_call: TRBV2
clone_size: .
d_call: TRBD1
j_call: TRBJ2-3
cdr3_aa: CASRDRTGVDTQYF
cdr3_nt: TGTGCCAGCAGAGATAGAACAGGGGTCGATACGCAGTATTTT

v_call: TRBV6-2/TRBV6-3
clone_size: once
d_call: .
j_call: TRBJ2-3
cdr3_aa: CASSRPDSRSDTQYF
cdr3_nt: TGTGCCAGCAGCCGACCGGACAGTCGTTCAGATACGCAGTATTTT

v_call: TRBV15
clone_size: .
d_call: TRBD2
j_call: TRBJ2-5
cdr3_aa: CATRLLAAQETQYF
cdr3_nt: TGTGCCACCCGGCTGCTAGCGGCCCAAGAGACCCAGTACTTC

v_call: TRBV18
clone_size: .
d_call: .
j_call: TRBJ2-2
cdr3_aa: CASSPAQGGDTGELFF
cdr3_nt: TGTGCCAGCTCACCAGCCCAGGGGGGTGACACCGGGGAGCTGTTTTTT

v_call: TRBV10-3
clone_size: few
d_call: .
j_call: TRBJ1-2
cdr3_aa: CASIPVEGYGYTF
cdr3_nt: TGTGCCTCCATCCCGGTGGAGGGTTATGGCTACACCTTC

v_call: TRBV5-5
clone_size: .
d_call: .
j_call: TRBJ1-1
cdr3_aa: CASSFGRNTEAFF
cdr3_nt: TGTGCCAGCAGCTTTGGCAGAAACACTGAAGCTTTCTTT

v_call: TRBV12-5
clone_size: .
d_call: TRBD2
j_call: TRBJ2-2
cdr3_aa: CASGLGRGGGTGELFF
cdr3_nt: TGTGCTAGTGGTTTGGGTCGCGGGGGGGGCACCGGGGAGCTGTTTTTT

v_call: TRBV7-7
clone_size: .
d_call: TRBD2
j_call: TRBJ2-5
cdr3_aa: CASSPRRGGVETQYF
cdr3_nt: TGTGCTAGCAGCCCCCGCCGGGGGGGCGTCGAGACCCAGTACTTC

v_call: TRBV2
clone_size: .
d_call: TRBD1
j_call: TRBJ1-1
cdr3_aa: CASRGTGPNTEAFF
cdr3_nt: TGTGCCAGCAGAGGGACAGGGCCGAACACTGAAGCTTTCTTT

v_call: TRBV5-4
clone_size: .
d_call: .
j_call: TRBJ2-2
cdr3_aa: CASSLPGGGGGELFF
cdr3_nt: TGTGCCAGCAGCCTACCGGGGGGCGGAGGCGGGGAGCTGTTTTTT

v_call: TRBV20-1
clone_size: .
d_call: TRBD2
j_call: TRBJ2-1
cdr3_aa: CSALLAGGWFF
cdr3_nt: TGCAGTGCACTACTAGCGGGAGGGTGGTTCTTC

v_call: TRBV10-1
clone_size: .
d_call: .
j_call: TRBJ1-3
cdr3_aa: CASSDGSSGNTIYF
cdr3_nt: TGCGCCAGCAGTGACGGGAGCTCTGGAAACACCATATATTTT

v_call: TRBV3-1/TRBV3-2
clone_size: once
d_call: .
j_call: TRBJ2-3
cdr3_aa: CASSPRQAKDTQYF
cdr3_nt: TGTGCCAGCAGCCCAAGACAGGCCAAAGATACGCAGTATTTT

v_call: TRBV5-5
clone_size: .
d_call: .
j_call: TRBJ1-2
cdr3_aa: CASSLGWGAGGWGYTF
cdr3_nt: TGTGCCAGCAGCTTGGGCTGGGGAGCCGGGGGTTGGGGCTACACCTTC

v_call: TRBV19
clone_size: .
d_call: .
j_call: TRBJ1-5
cdr3_aa: CASSIDRGGGDQPQHF
cdr3_nt: TGTGCCAGTAGTATAGATCGGGGAGGGGGGGATCAGCCCCAGCATTTT

v_call: TRBV5-1
clone_size: .
d_call: TRBD1
j_call: TRBJ2-1
cdr3_aa: CATRDRGQGEQFF
cdr3_nt: TGCGCCACCCGGGACAGGGGGCAGGGTGAGCAGTTCTTC

v_call: TRBV6-4
clone_size: .
d_call: .
j_call: TRBJ1-2
cdr3_aa: CASSAPPGEGGNYGYTF
cdr3_nt: TGTGCCAGCAGTGCCCCACCGGGGGAGGGGGGAAACTATGGCTACACCTTC

v_call: TRBV6-6
clone_size: .
d_call: .
j_call: TRBJ2-7
cdr3_aa: CASSYGGPTPSYEQYF
cdr3_nt: TGTGCCAGCAGTTACGGGGGCCCAACCCCCTCCTACGAGCAGTACTTC

v_call: TRBV18
clone_size: .
d_call: .
j_call: TRBJ2-5
cdr3_aa: CASSPPAGRETQYF
cdr3_nt: TGTGCCAGCTCACCACCCGCAGGGAGGGAGACCCAGTACTTC

v_call: TRBV6-4
clone_size: .
d_call: TRBD2
j_call: TRBJ2-3
cdr3_aa: CASSDSGGATDTQYF
cdr3_nt: TGTGCCAGCAGTGATAGCGGGGGGGCCACAGATACGCAGTATTTT

v_call: TRBV18
clone_size: .
d_call: .
j_call: TRBJ1-5
cdr3_aa: CASSPGAGEQPQHF
cdr3_nt: TGTGCCAGCTCACCAGGGGCAGGGGAACAGCCCCAGCATTTT

v_call: TRBV19
clone_size: .
d_call: TRBD1
j_call: TRBJ1-2
cdr3_aa: CASSNRGFGYGYTF
cdr3_nt: TGTGCCAGTAGCAACAGGGGCTTCGGCTATGGCTACACCTTC

v_call: TRBV27
clone_size: .
d_call: TRBD2
j_call: TRBJ2-5
cdr3_aa: CASSLLAGGGQETQYF
cdr3_nt: TGTGCCAGCAGTTTATTGGCGGGGGGGGGCCAAGAGACCCAGTACTTC

v_call: TRBV6-6
clone_size: .
d_call: TRBD2
j_call: TRBJ2-4
cdr3_aa: CASSYGRGARENIQYF
cdr3_nt: TGTGCCAGCAGTTACGGGCGGGGGGCGCGTGAGAACATTCAGTACTTC

v_call: TRBV6-1
clone_size: .
d_call: .
j_call: TRBJ1-4
cdr3_aa: CASSEAAGTPWVKSLFF
cdr3_nt: TGTGCCAGCAGTGAAGCGGCAGGGACTCCTTGGGTGAAATCACTGTTTTTT

v_call: TRBV4-1
clone_size: .
d_call: .
j_call: TRBJ1-1
cdr3_aa: CASSQDGAAFF
cdr3_nt: TGCGCCAGCAGCCAAGATGGGGCGGCTTTCTTT

v_call: TRBV5-1
clone_size: .
d_call: .
j_call: TRBJ2-7
cdr3_aa: CASSLVGDISSYEQYF
cdr3_nt: TGCGCCAGCAGCTTGGTGGGGGACATAAGCTCCTACGAGCAGTACTTC

v_call: TRBV2
clone_size: .
d_call: .
j_call: TRBJ1-5
cdr3_aa: CASSHSRGGYGNQPQHF
cdr3_nt: TGTGCCAGCAGCCACAGTCGGGGGGGGTATGGCAATCAGCCCCAGCATTTT

v_call: TRBV5-1
clone_size: .
d_call: TRBD2
j_call: TRBJ2-4
cdr3_aa: CASGQTSTKNIQYF
cdr3_nt: TGCGCCAGCGGCCAGACTAGCACCAAAAACATTCAGTACTTC

v_call: TRBV12-3/TRBV12-4
clone_size: .
d_call: .
j_call: TRBJ2-7
cdr3_aa: CASSPGLGSEQYF
cdr3_nt: TGTGCCAGCAGTCCCGGTTTGGGGAGCGAGCAGTACTTC

v_call: TRBV3-1/TRBV3-2
clone_size: .
d_call: .
j_call: TRBJ2-2
cdr3_aa: CASSQGPHGELFF
cdr3_nt: TGTGCCAGCAGCCAAGGTCCCCACGGGGAGCTGTTTTTT

v_call: TRBV30
clone_size: .
d_call: .
j_call: TRBJ2-3
cdr3_aa: CAWSVGWDTQYF
cdr3_nt: TGTGCCTGGAGTGTTGGCTGGGATACGCAGTATTTT

v_call: TRBV11-2
clone_size: many
d_call: TRBD1
j_call: TRBJ1-2
cdr3_aa: CASSPRTGTGGYTF
cdr3_nt: TGTGCCAGCAGCCCACGGACAGGGACAGGTGGCTACACCTTC

v_call: TRBV20-1
clone_size: .
d_call: .
j_call: TRBJ1-2
cdr3_aa: CSAGGTGYTF
cdr3_nt: TGCAGTGCTGGAGGGACAGGCTACACCTTC

v_call: TRBV27
clone_size: .
d_call: TRBD1
j_call: TRBJ1-6
cdr3_aa: CASRSHRDSFFSSYNSPLHF
cdr3_nt: TGTGCCAGCAGATCTCACCGGGACAGTTTCTTTAGCTCCTATAATTCACCCCTCCACTTT